This TCR beta chain came from a study of OX40 agonist ivuxolimab in advanced cancers. Background on the study: Each patient was given ivuxolimab into a vein every 2 weeks, at 0.01 to 10 mg/kg. Study-level findings and limits: At doses 0.1 to 3.0 mg/kg, CD4+ and CD8+ clones expanded. More expanded clones were seen, on average, in CD8+ T cells than in CD4+.

In the case of this clone: Its antigen is unidentified.

CDR3 length equals 15 residues. Trimming at V came to 5 bases and at J to 8 bases, leaving 9 bases not matched to a gene. CDR1 SGHTA and CDR2 FQGNSA come from the germline V gene. Here immunoSEQ multiplex PCR was the method, and the copy in TCRdb shows in-frame clones only, minus some. The sample consists of about 120,000 clones, roughly nine tenths of them appearing once. This sequence joins TRBV7-2 and TRBJ1-4; 9 bases are shared with TRBD1. This TCR was sampled from an adult with an advanced solid tumor such as melanoma, head and neck, liver or kidney cancer. Source: CD4+ or CD8+ T cells sorted from blood, taken in a trial of the OX40 agonist ivuxolimab. This chain's CDR3 is CASSVPGTGWEKLFF. DNA for the CDR3: TGTGCCAGCAGCGTACCCGGGACAGGGTGGGAAAAACTGTTTTTT. The full variable domain, with the rest looked up from reference TRBV7-2 and TRBJ1-4, is GAGVSQSPSNKVTEKGKDVELRCDPISGHTALYWYRQSLGQGLEFLIYFQGNSAPDKSGLPSDRFSAERTGGSVSTLTIQRTQQEDSAVYLCASSVPGTGWEKLFFGSGTQLSVL.